This T cell receptor (beta chain) was captured in a study of T cells after yellow fever vaccination. Findings of the study overall: Most clones from primary vaccination were detected again post-booster (96% CD4, 88% CD8). There was a small share of clonotypes that showed up in both the CD4 and CD8 compartments.

Each CDR3 protein gets one entry after TCRdb re-called the 5' RACE reads with MiXCR. The profile shows roughly 110,000 distinct CDR3 sequences, 7% to 8.5% of them singletons. Ten or more counts support this clonotype. Its antigen is unidentified. The junction and the germline gene differ at one end; a read error may be behind it. CDR1 and CDR2 from the germline V gene are SGHDN and FVKESK. The CDR3 has 14 amino acids. The chain joins TRBV14 to TRBJ2-1; possible D gene TRBD2, 5 bases. The material was CD8+ T cells sorted from PBMCs, obtained 45 days after the yellow fever booster vaccination. The TCR was taken from a man aged 25-40 years who received the YFV17D yellow fever vaccine. CDR3 sequence: CASSQVTSYSEQFF. In nucleotides, the CDR3 is TGTGCCAGCAGCCAAGTAACTAGTTACAGTGAGCAGTTCTTC.